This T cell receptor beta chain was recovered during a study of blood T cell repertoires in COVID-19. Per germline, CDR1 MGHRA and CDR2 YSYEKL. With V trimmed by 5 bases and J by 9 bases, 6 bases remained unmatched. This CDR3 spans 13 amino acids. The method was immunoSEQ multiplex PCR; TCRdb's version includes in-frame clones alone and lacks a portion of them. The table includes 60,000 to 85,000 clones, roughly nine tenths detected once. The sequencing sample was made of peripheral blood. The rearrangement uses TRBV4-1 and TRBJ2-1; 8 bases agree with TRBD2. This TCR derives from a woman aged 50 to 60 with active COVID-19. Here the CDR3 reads CASSFQREFEQFF. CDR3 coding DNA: TGCGCCAGCAGCTTCCAGCGGGAGTTTGAGCAGTTCTTC.